A selection of T cell receptor beta chains follows, all from one sample in a study of T cell repertoires in cytomegalovirus infection. In TCRdb, the reads were re-called with MiXCR into one record per CDR3 protein. The table records hundreds of thousands of distinct CDR3 sequences, 31% of them present only once. These receptors lack a known antigen. Sequences were derived from cultured CD8+ T cells from PBMCs, sampled from culture after CMV antigen stimulation. The source of these receptors is a human donor in good health (CMV status not recorded). Some clones in this sample may be carry-over from other donors' samples. Both conserved end residues are trimmed from each CDR3. Not every row has a clone size; where given, it reads once, few, many or a size class.

CDR3aa | v_gene | abundance
ASSPGLAGYEETQY | TRBV5-6 | NA
ASNSGGGAPSSYNEQF | TRBV6-1 | many
ASSYTRVPDTQY | TRBV6-6 | few
ASSPGDRWNTEAF | TRBV7-6 | many
ATSDHPGQGSLAYEQY | TRBV24-1 | NA
ASLAGAYTGELF | TRBV2 | few
ASSIRQGASYEQY | TRBV5-6 | few
ASSYLRTGAGYEQY | TRBV6-5 | many
ASSQDAGTPSGELF | TRBV4-1 | NA
ASSPSVARGSQETQY | TRBV4-1 | few
ASSQEQAGANVLT | TRBV4-2 | few
ASSQDWDVNSPLH | TRBV3-1 | many
ASSRPGINYGYT | TRBV7-9 | NA
ASSPRTGVTDTQY | TRBV7-8 | many
ASSLGRPGEPSYEQY | TRBV7-9 | many
ASRAGPTETQY | TRBV7-2 | many
SARYSSGGTKNIQY | TRBV20-1 | NA
ATSRPDRGPEKLF | TRBV15 | NA